A single sample is the source of the 28 T cell receptor beta chains below, sequenced in a study of response to subunit inactivated influenza vaccine. One entry per CDR3 protein, called by TCRdb with MiXCR from the RT-PCR reads. The repertoire has 650,000 to 850,000 distinct CDR3 sequences, around 13% of them found once; the top ten carry roughly 6.4%. Sequences were derived from PBMCs from blood, sampled about 14 days before vaccination. The receptor set was obtained from a man aged 50-59 years who received an inactivated influenza vaccine.

This clonotype was observed a few times. The chain links TRBV7-2 to TRBJ2-5, with D perhaps given as TRBD1 or TRBD2 (5 bases each). Trimming pared 5 bases from V and 4 bases from J, leaving 17 bases between. CDR3 length: 15 residues. CDR1 is SGHTA, CDR2 FQGNSA, per germline. CDR3 loop: CASSPGTDLGETQYF. The CDR3 DNA reads as TGTGCCAGCAGCCCCGGGACCGACCTCGGAGAGACCCAGTACTTC. Supplemented by reference TRBV7-2 and TRBJ2-5, the full variable domain reads GAGVSQSPSNKVTEKGKDVELRCDPISGHTALYWYRQSLGQGLEFLIYFQGNSAPDKSGLPSDRFSAERTGGSVSTLTIQRTQQEDSAVYLCASSPGTDLGETQYFGPGTRLLVL.

This clonotype was observed a few times. The V gene is TRBV12-3 or TRBV12-4, the J gene TRBJ1-1; D is possibly TRBD1 (6 bases). V gave up 8 bases and J gave up 11 bases, with 18 bases separating them. The CDR3 totals 12 residues. CDR3 DNA sequence: TGTGCCAGCCGGCGTAGCTACAGGGAGGCTTTCTTT. Translation gives CASRRSYREAFF.

The chain couples TRBV5-1 to TRBJ2-3; possible D gene TRBD2, 6 bases. V was clipped by 0 bases and J by 9 bases, with 11 bases between them. The CDR3 is made up of 13 amino acids. Germline loops: CDR1 SGHRS, CDR2 YFSETQ. The CDR3 loop is CASSLEGLDTQYF. CDR3 coding DNA: TGCGCCAGCAGCTTGGAGGGACTCGACACGCAGTATTTT.

In its sample, this clonotype was seen many times. V gene TRBV6-4 combines with J gene TRBJ1-1; the match to TRBD1 covers 9 bases. The germline CDR1 and CDR2 sequences are MRHNA and SNTAGT. V lost 8 bases to trimming and J lost 3 bases; unmatched junction nucleotides: 7. The CDR3 has 14 residues. The CDR3 region is CASSKTGGDTEAFF. CDR3 nucleotides: TGTGCCAGCTCTAAGACAGGGGGTGACACTGAAGCTTTCTTT.

This chain uses TRBV14 with TRBJ2-5; no firm D call. V lost 1 base and J 4 bases, leaving 10 bases between the germline ends. The CDR3 runs 14 residues. CDR1 and CDR2 (germline): SGHDN, FVKESK. This CDR3 is CASSQVSELETQYF. In nucleotides, the CDR3 is TGTGCCAGCAGCCAAGTTTCGGAGCTAGAGACCCAGTACTTC.

This clonotype has a handful of counts. The chain uses TRBV10-3 and TRBJ1-6, with 8 bases matching TRBD1. The trim removed 7 bases at V and 7 bases at J, leaving 9 bases unmatched. This CDR3 comprises 15 residues. Germline V gene data show CDR1 as ENHRY and CDR2 as SYGVKD. The CDR3 loop reads CAINSRTGPNSPLHF. The CDR3 DNA reads TGTGCCATCAATAGCAGGACAGGGCCCAATTCACCCCTCCACTTT.

The chain recombines TRBV15 with TRBJ1-6; D possibly corresponds to TRBD1 (6 bases). Trimming took 3 bases from V and 7 from J, leaving 7 bases between them. CDR1 and CDR2 from the germline V gene are LNHNV and YYDKDF (reference sequence). The CDR3 is 13 amino acids. CDR3 protein: CATSRDRNSPLHF. In DNA, the CDR3 is TGTGCCACCAGCAGGGACAGAAATTCACCCCTCCACTTT.

This clonotype was seen more than once but under ten times. The chain joins TRBV15 to TRBJ1-1; 10 bases match TRBD1. V gave up 7 bases and J gave up 1 base; unmatched junction bases: 15. Germline assignment: CDR1 LNHNV and CDR2 YYDKDF (reference sequence). The CDR3 length is 18 residues. CDR3 DNA sequence: TGTGCCACCAAACTTGAACGAGGGACAGGGGAGACGAACACTGAAGCTTTCTTT. Amino acid sequence: CATKLERGTGETNTEAFF.

This clonotype was seen more than once but under ten times. The rearrangement joins TRBV29-1 to TRBJ2-2; TRBD1 might be the D (5 bases). The CDR3 spans 13 residues. V lost 4 bases to trimming and J lost 11 bases, with 17 bases between them. CDR1 is SQVTM, CDR2 ANQGSEA, per germline. CDR3 DNA: TGCAGCGTTGGACAGCTCGGGTGGGGTGAGCTGTTTTTT. Protein: CSVGQLGWGELFF.

This clonotype was observed a few times. The chain joins TRBV29-1 to TRBJ1-6, with 7 positions matching TRBD1. CDR3 size: 13 residues. V lost 5 bases and J lost 10; bases outside the gene matches: 8. CDR1 and CDR2 (germline): SQVTM, ANQGSEA. CDR3 sequence: CSVKPDRDSPLHF. The CDR3 bases are TGCAGCGTTAAACCTGACAGGGACTCACCCCTCCACTTT.

About this clonotype itself: The junction departs from germline at one end; a sequencing error may be responsible. The chain carries TRBV5-1 and TRBJ2-4; D gene uncertain. The CDR3 covers 14 residues. Germline CDR1 is SGHRS and CDR2 is YFSETQ. In DNA form, the CDR3 reads TGCGCCAGCAGCTTAGATTTAGCCAAAAACATTCAGCACTTC. Its translation: CASSLDLAKNIQHF.

This clonotype was seen many times. The chain joins TRBV7-9 to TRBJ2-2, with TRBD1 matching over 8 bases. In germline, CDR1 is SEHNR, CDR2 FQNEAQ (reference sequence). The CDR3 has 16 amino acids. V trimming: 4 bases; J trimming: 4 bases; junction bases outside the gene matches: 8. The CDR3 DNA reads TGTGCCAGCAGCTCGACCGGGACAGGTTTCACCGGGGAGCTGTTTTTT. Protein sequence: CASSSTGTGFTGELFF.

The chain joins TRBV6-1 to TRBJ2-3, with D maybe TRBD1 (6 bases). The CDR3 covers 15 residues. Trimming stripped 5 bases from V and 0 bases from J, with 12 bases between. Germline-derived CDR1 and CDR2 are MNHNS and SASEGT. CDR3: CASSPDRTSTDTQYF. CDR3 DNA sequence: TGTGCCAGCAGTCCCGACAGGACCAGCACAGATACGCAGTATTTT.

The chain combines TRBV5-1 with TRBJ2-7, with 9 bases lining up with TRBD2. CDR3 length: 14 amino acids. Germline V gene lookup returns CDR1 SGHRS and CDR2 YFSETQ. Germline trimming cut 1 base from V and 6 bases from J; bases unmatched to any gene: 5. In DNA form, the CDR3 reads TGCGCCAGCAGCTTGCCAGGACTAGCGCTCGAGCAGTACTTC. Translation: CASSLPGLALEQYF.

This clonotype was seen a few times. The J gene is TRBJ2-7, the V gene TRBV27; D not resolved. Looked up from germline, CDR1 is MNHEY and CDR2 is SMNVEV (reference sequence). V gave up 4 bases and J gave up 3 bases, with 10 bases separating them. This CDR3 has 13 amino acids. CDR3 amino acids: CASSSRPNYEQYF. CDR3 bases: TGTGCCAGCAGTTCCCGCCCCAACTACGAGCAGTACTTC.

V gene TRBV20-1 combines with J gene TRBJ2-6; D unclear. Germline lookup yields CDR1 DFQATT and CDR2 SNEGSKA (reference sequence). The CDR3 sequence is 14 residues long. Trimming stripped 1 base from V and 0 bases from J, with 4 bases between. CDR3: CSARVGSGANVLTF. As DNA, the CDR3 is TGCAGTGCTAGAGTTGGCTCTGGGGCCAACGTCCTGACTTTC.

In the case of this clonotype: A single base separates this from a much larger clone, so it may be a read error. The J gene is TRBJ1-4, the V gene TRBV20-1; no reliable D call. CDR1 is DFQATT and CDR2 is SNEGSKA in the germline V gene (reference sequence). Trimming cost V 6 bases and J 4 bases, with 12 bases left between them. CDR3 size: 13 residues. The CDR3 region has the DNA TGCAGTGCCTTGATAGGAATTAATGAAAAACTGTTTTTT. This encodes CSALIGINEKLFF.

The chain carries TRBV6-2 or TRBV6-3 and TRBJ2-1; the D gene is possibly TRBD2 (6 bases). V was clipped by 0 bases and J by 0 bases, with 12 bases between them. The CDR3 has 17 residues. Germline V gene lookup returns CDR1 MNHEY and CDR2 SVGEGT. In DNA form, the CDR3 reads TGTGCCAGCAGTTACTCCGTTTCCGGGAGCTCCTACAATGAGCAGTTCTTC. The encoded protein is CASSYSVSGSSYNEQFF.

This clonotype was recorded a few times. This chain joins TRBV4-3 and TRBJ2-1; D not certain. The CDR3 covers 17 residues. The germline V gene has CDR1 LGHNA and CDR2 YSLEER. V was pared by 1 base and J by 0 bases, with 13 bases between. DNA for the CDR3: TGCGCCAGCAGCCAAGGAGGTGGCGGTGGCTCCTACAATGAGCAGTTCTTC. It translates to CASSQGGGGGSYNEQFF.

J is TRBJ2-2 and V is TRBV12-3 or TRBV12-4, with 8 bases fitting TRBD2. V lost 4 bases to trimming and J lost 0 bases; unmatched junction nucleotides: 4. The CDR3 sequence is 16 residues long. DNA of the CDR3: TGTGCCAGCAGTTCTACGACTAGCGCGAACACCGGGGAGCTGTTTTTT. Translating gives CASSSTTSANTGELFF.

This clonotype was counted many times. This chain links TRBV7-9 with TRBJ2-3; D remains ambiguous. The CDR3 is made up of 14 amino acids. V lost 3 bases and J lost 4, with 11 bases in between. Germline CDR1 reads SEHNR; CDR2 reads FQNEAQ (reference sequence). CDR3 in amino acids: CASSFYEQADTQYF. The CDR3 DNA is TGTGCCAGCAGCTTTTATGAGCAGGCAGATACGCAGTATTTT.

This clonotype was seen at least ten times. The chain carries TRBV7-2 and TRBJ1-2, with 7 bases identical to TRBD1. The length of the CDR3 is 15 residues. Germline-derived CDR1 and CDR2 are SGHTA and FQGNSA. V lost 5 bases to trimming and J lost 4 bases; unmatched junction nucleotides: 10. The CDR3 reads CASSAGQAISYGYTF. CDR3 coding DNA: TGTGCCAGCAGCGCTGGACAGGCGATTAGCTATGGCTACACCTTC.

The chain links TRBV3-1 to TRBJ1-4, with D perhaps matching TRBD1 (5 bases). V was shortened by 1 base and J by 2 bases, with 11 bases between the two germline ends. The CDR3 runs 16 residues. Germline CDR1 and CDR2: LGHDT and YNNKEL (reference sequence). CDR3: CASSQAGRGTNEKLFF. CDR3 bases: TGTGCCAGCAGCCAAGCTGGGCGGGGGACTAATGAAAAACTGTTTTTT.

The rearrangement uses TRBV6-6 and TRBJ2-7; weak D call: TRBD1 (6 bases). CDR3 size: 13 residues. Trimming left V 8 bases short and J 6 bases short, with 17 bases between. Germline-derived CDR1 and CDR2 are MNHNY and SVGAGI (reference sequence). The CDR3 nucleotides read TGTGCCAGCCAACGGGACACCGCGGGCGAGCAGTACTTC. Amino acid sequence: CASQRDTAGEQYF.

This chain connects TRBV4-2 to TRBJ1-5; 7 bases line up with TRBD1. The CDR3 is 15 residues long. Losses at the gene ends were 3 bases for V and 7 bases for J; bases not matched to a gene: 9. The germline gives CDR1 LGHNA, CDR2 YNFKEQ. The CDR3 is CASSHDRTGSQPQHF. CDR3 bases: TGTGCCAGCAGCCACGATCGGACAGGATCGCAGCCCCAGCATTTT.

The sample holds a few counts of this clonotype. J is TRBJ2-5 and V is TRBV11-3, with D perhaps given as TRBD1 or TRBD2 (6 bases each). The V and J ends lost 4 bases and 6 bases respectively, with 12 bases between them. The CDR3 spans 13 residues. CDR1 and CDR2 (germline): SGHNT, YENEEA. CDR3 DNA: TGTGCCAGCAGCTCCGGGGGCCAGAAGACCCAGTACTTC. Amino acid sequence: CASSSGGQKTQYF.

The chain joins TRBV7-2 to TRBJ2-1; 10 nucleotides match TRBD2. Germline lookup yields CDR1 SGHTA and CDR2 FQGNSA. This CDR3 is built from 17 residues. The junction had 7 bases not matched to a gene; V was cut back by 2 bases and J by 3 bases. The CDR3 spells CASSLPQTSGIYNEQFF. CDR3 in DNA: TGTGCCAGCAGCTTACCCCAAACTAGCGGGATCTACAATGAGCAGTTCTTC.

The chain employs TRBV27 and TRBJ2-1; 8 bases match TRBD1. This CDR3 spans 14 amino acids. V lost 7 bases to trimming and J lost 5 bases; unmatched junction nucleotides: 7. The germline V gene encodes CDR1 MNHEY and CDR2 SMNVEV (reference sequence). The CDR3 DNA reads as TGTGCCAGCACCCTCCAGACAGGGGACAATGAGCAGTTCTTC. Amino acids: CASTLQTGDNEQFF.